The clone carrying this T cell receptor beta chain was observed many times. Its antigen is as yet unknown. TCR beta CDR3 regions were amplified from RNA transcripts. The TCR CDR3 was amplified in a first-round RT-PCR using the HTBI primer set. Using its own MiXCR run on the multiplex PCR reads, TCRdb lists one record per CDR3 protein. The sample includes 400,000 or so distinct CDR3 sequences, over 11% of them seen just once. This sample stems from a study of T cells in Graves' hyperthyroidism and ophthalmopathy. Exclusion of a patient resulted from uncontrolled infection, other autoimmune disease, pregnancy or lactation. Points from the study as a whole: Patients with ophthalmopathy were separated from those with stable hyperthyroidism by a 13 V-J model.

This CDR3 spans 16 amino acids. J lost 5 bases, V lost 0 bases, and 9 bases had no gene match. Germline V gene lookup returns CDR1 DFQATT and CDR2 SNEGSKA (reference sequence). Sequenced material: blood. V usage is TRBV20-1 and J usage is TRBJ2-5, with 10 bases fitting TRBD2. The clonotype was recovered from a man between 45 and 60 years old with Graves' ophthalmopathy. Here the CDR3 reads CSARDSVAGGFETQYF. The CDR3 DNA reads TGCAGTGCTAGAGATTCAGTAGCGGGAGGTTTTGAGACCCAGTACTTC.